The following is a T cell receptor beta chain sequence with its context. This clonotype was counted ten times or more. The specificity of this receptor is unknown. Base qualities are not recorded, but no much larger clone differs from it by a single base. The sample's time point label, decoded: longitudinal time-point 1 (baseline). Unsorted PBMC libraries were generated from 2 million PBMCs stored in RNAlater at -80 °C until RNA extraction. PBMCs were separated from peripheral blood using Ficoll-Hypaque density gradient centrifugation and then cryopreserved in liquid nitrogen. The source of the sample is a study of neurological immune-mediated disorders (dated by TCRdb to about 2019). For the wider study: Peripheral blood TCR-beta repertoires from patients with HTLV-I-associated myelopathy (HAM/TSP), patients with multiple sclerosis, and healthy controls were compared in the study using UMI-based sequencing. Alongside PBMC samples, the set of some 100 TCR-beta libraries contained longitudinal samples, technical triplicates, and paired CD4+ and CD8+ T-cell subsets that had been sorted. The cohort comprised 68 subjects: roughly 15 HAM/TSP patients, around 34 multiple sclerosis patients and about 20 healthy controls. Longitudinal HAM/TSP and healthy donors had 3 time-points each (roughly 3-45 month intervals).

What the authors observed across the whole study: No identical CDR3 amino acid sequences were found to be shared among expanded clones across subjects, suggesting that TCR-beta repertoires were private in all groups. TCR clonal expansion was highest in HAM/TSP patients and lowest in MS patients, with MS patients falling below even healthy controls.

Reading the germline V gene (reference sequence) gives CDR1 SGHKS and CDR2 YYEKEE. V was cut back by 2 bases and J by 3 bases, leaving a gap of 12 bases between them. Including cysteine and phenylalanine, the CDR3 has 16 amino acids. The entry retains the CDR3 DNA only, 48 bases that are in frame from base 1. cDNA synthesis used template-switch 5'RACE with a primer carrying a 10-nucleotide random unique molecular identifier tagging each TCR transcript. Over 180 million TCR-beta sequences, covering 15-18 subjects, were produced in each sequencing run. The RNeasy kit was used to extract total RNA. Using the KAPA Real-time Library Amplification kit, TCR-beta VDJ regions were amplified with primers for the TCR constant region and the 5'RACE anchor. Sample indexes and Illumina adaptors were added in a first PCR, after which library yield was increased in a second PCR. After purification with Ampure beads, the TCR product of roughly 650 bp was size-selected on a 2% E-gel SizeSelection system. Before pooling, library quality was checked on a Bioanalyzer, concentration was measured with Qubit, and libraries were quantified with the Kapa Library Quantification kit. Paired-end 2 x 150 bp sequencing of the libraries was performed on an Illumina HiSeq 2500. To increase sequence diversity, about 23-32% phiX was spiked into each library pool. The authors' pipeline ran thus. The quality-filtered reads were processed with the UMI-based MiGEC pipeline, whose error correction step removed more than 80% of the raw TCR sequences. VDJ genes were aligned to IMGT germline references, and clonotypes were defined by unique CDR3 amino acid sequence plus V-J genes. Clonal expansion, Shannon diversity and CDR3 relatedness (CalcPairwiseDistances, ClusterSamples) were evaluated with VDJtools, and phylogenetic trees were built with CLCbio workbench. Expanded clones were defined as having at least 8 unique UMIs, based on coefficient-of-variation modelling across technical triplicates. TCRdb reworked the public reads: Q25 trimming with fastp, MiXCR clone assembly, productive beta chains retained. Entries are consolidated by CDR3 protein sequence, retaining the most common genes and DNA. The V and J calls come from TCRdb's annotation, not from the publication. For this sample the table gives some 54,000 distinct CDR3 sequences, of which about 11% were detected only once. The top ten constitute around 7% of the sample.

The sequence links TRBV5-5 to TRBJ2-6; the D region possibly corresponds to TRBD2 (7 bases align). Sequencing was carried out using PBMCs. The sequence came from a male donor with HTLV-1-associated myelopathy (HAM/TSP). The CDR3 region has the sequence CASSFRGANGANVLTF. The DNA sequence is TGTGCCAGCAGCTTCCGGGGGGCAAATGGGGCCAACGTCCTGACTTTC.